Listed below are T cell receptor beta chains from one sample, sequenced in a study of T-cell reconstitution after alpha-beta-depleted transplantation in children. TCRdb re-called the PCR reads through MiXCR, storing one row per CDR3 protein. The sample lists about 15,000 distinct CDR3 sequences, roughly 7.8% seen once, with 30% to 45% in the top ten. Sequencing used PBMCs, mostly from graft donor cells, obtained 60 days after TCRalphabeta/CD19-depleted stem cell transplant. The source of these receptors is a boy under two years old who had a stem cell transplant for Wiskott-Aldrich syndrome, so the T cells may come from the graft donor. The CDR3 runs from the conserved cysteine through the conserved F or W. Some rows mark clone size as missing; the rest say once, few, many or name a class of expanded clone.

>TRBJ2-5|TRBV20-1|many
CSARVASGDQETQYF
>TRBJ1-5|TRBV20-1|-
CSAIGGNQPQHF
>TRBJ2-7|TRBV27|many
CASSLQGRGIEQYF
>TRBJ2-1|TRBV11-2|many
CASSFVTSGRGNEQFF
>TRBJ2-1|TRBV5-6|-
CAISPGIRSSNYNEQFF
>TRBJ2-7|TRBV11-2|few
CASSPGTLGYEQYF
>TRBJ2-3|TRBV5-1|many
CASSLWASGRASDTQYF
>TRBJ2-7|TRBV6-5|many
CASRLTGTELPTYEQYF
>TRBJ2-5|TRBV27|-
CASTLSRDVVYQETQYF
>TRBJ2-2|TRBV6-5|many
CASSYSRLAGVFTGELFF
>TRBJ2-3|TRBV20-1|medium-sized
CSARSGENTDTQYF
>TRBJ2-7|TRBV5-1|-
CASSQTSYEQYF
>TRBJ2-7|TRBV11-2|many
CASSLRTISYEQYF
>TRBJ2-4|TRBV6-5|-
CASSYSGLVPKNIQYF
>TRBJ1-2|TRBV7-8|many
CASSLTGTHIFNYGYTF
>TRBJ1-6|TRBV5-1|many
CASSSGRIYNSPLHF
>TRBJ2-7|TRBV5-1|few
CASNRDTAYEQYF
>TRBJ2-7|TRBV5-1|many
CASRRRSEQYF
>TRBJ2-7|TRBV6-1|many
CASSEVLGTYEQYF
>TRBJ1-2|TRBV27|many
CAHFYGYTF
>TRBJ2-7|TRBV29-1|-
CSVESLDLGYEQYF
>TRBJ2-2|TRBV29-1|many
CSVALAGAGGELFF
>TRBJ2-2|TRBV6-5|-
CASSRGTGGTTGELFF
>TRBJ2-2|TRBV5-5|few
CASSFNGGQNTGELFF
>TRBJ2-5|TRBV5-4|-
CASSWSAWRTGEQETQYF
>TRBJ1-5|TRBV12-3/TRBV12-4|many
CASSLGQGWNQPQHF
>TRBJ1-2|TRBV20-1|few
CSASLAGVNGYTF
>TRBJ2-1|TRBV24-1|few
CATSGGTGTYNEQFF
>TRBJ1-5|TRBV10-3|-
CAISDIHPNQPQHF
>TRBJ1-1|TRBV7-2|many
CASSLLFEAFF
>TRBJ1-4|TRBV10-2|many
CASSSGTGTQKLFF
>TRBJ1-1|TRBV6-5|many
CATNQGNTEAFF
>TRBJ2-7|TRBV11-1|few
CASSLGGGAPPKNYEQYF
>TRBJ2-5|TRBV5-6|once
CAISSGLFGTQYF
>TRBJ1-3|TRBV5-1|-
CASSKGQGYTIYF
>TRBJ1-2|TRBV29-1|medium-sized
CSVEPGRYGYTF
>TRBJ1-6|TRBV5-1|many
CASSSLGQGSRSPLHF
>TRBJ2-7|TRBV2|-
CASSSGRTYEQYF
>TRBJ1-4|TRBV20-1|-
CSARGRGEKLFF
>TRBJ1-5|TRBV20-1|many
CSALGGNQPQHF
>TRBJ2-3|TRBV28|many
CASSFLPGVGTDTQYF
>TRBJ1-1|TRBV7-9|many
CASSLHVNTEAFF